The clone carrying this TCR beta chain was seen more than once but under ten times. Its antigen is unknown. This record comes from a study of cytomegalovirus exposure and HLA in healthy donors. Study outcomes and limitations: Among TCR beta chains, those listed as cytomegalovirus-associated numbered over 150. Reportedly, fewer N-insertions than the 666-donor mean appeared in an Asian-associated ancestry cluster in a later analysis. Most TCR beta V segments were productive about 90% or about 30% of the time in an earlier analysis.

Germline loops: CDR1 SGHNT, CDR2 YYREEE (reference sequence). V gave up 0 bases and J gave up 7 bases; unmatched junction bases: 6. CDR3 length: 16 amino acids. The PCR contained 60 Vbeta and 13 Jbeta primers. This table comes from immunoSEQ multiplex PCR, and its TCRdb copy is limited to in-frame clones, with some not included. The table has 120,000 or so clones, around 66% seen once. Each donor's status was that of a healthy bone marrow donor. The chain recombines TRBV5-4 with TRBJ2-3; the match to TRBD2 covers 12 bases. The sample consisted of PBMCs. This sequence was found in a woman aged 40-49 years in good health and CMV-seropositive. The CDR3 DNA reads TGTGCCAGCAGCTTGGGTGGCCTAGCGGGAGGGAATACGCAGTATTTT. It yields the protein CASSLGGLAGGNTQYF.